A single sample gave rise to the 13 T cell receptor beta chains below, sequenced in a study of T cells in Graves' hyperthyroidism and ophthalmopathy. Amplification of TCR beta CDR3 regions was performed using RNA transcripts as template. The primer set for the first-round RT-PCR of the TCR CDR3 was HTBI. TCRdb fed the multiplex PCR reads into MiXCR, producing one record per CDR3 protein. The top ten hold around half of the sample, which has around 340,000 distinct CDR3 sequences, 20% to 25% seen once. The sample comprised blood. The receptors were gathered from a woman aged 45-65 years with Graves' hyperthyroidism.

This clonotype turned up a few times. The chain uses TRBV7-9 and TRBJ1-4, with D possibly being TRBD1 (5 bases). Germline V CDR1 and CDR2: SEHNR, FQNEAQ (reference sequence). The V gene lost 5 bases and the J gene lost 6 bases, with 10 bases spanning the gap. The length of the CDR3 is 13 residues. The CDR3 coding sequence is TGTGCCAGCAGCCCCGGGACGTATGAAAAACTGTTTTTT. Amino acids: CASSPGTYEKLFF.

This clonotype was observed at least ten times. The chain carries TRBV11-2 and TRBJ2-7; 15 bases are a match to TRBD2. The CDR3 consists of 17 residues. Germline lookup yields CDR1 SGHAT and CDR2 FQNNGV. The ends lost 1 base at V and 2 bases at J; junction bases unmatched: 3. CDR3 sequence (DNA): TGTGCCAGCAGCTTAGTGAGGACTAGCGGGAGGGCCTACGAGCAGTACTTC. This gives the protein CASSLVRTSGRAYEQYF.

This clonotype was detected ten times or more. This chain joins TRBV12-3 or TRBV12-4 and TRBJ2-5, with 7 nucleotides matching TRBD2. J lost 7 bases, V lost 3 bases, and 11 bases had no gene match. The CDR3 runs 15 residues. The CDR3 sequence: CASSFSSGGRGTQYF. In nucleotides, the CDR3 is TGTGCCAGCAGTTTTTCGTCGGGAGGAAGGGGGACCCAGTACTTC.

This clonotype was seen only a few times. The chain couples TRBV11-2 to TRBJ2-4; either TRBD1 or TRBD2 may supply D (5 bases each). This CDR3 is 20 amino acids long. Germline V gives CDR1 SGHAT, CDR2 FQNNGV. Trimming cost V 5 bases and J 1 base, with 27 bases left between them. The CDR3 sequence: CASSQRGVVGVLRAKNIQYF. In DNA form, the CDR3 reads TGTGCCAGCAGCCAAAGAGGGGTGGTCGGAGTCTTGCGTGCCAAAAACATTCAGTACTTC.

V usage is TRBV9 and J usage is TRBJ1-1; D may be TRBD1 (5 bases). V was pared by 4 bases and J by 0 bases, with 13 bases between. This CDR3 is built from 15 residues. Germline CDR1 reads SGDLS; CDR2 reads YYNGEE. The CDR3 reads CASSSRGRMNTEAFF. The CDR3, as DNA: TGTGCCAGCAGCTCGAGGGGCAGAATGAACACTGAAGCTTTCTTT.

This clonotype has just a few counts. The CDR3 DNA sequence: TGTGCCAGCAGCCCGAGGCTTCTCAACGTCCTGACTTTC. Its translation: CASSPRLLNVLTF. V is TRBV14 and J is TRBJ2-6; no firm D call. The CDR3 is 13 residues long. The V and J ends lost 4 bases and 9 bases respectively, with 10 bases between them. Germline lookup yields CDR1 SGHDN and CDR2 FVKESK.

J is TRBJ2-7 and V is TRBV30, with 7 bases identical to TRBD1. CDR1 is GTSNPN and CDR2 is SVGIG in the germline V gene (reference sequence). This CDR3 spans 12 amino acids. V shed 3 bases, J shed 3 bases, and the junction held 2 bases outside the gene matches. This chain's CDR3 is CAWRGTDYEQYF. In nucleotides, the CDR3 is TGTGCCTGGAGAGGGACAGACTACGAGCAGTACTTC.

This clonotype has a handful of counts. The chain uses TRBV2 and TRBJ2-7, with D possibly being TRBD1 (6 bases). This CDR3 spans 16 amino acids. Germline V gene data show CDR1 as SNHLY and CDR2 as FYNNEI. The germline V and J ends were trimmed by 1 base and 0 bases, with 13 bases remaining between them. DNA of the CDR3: TGTGCCAGCAGTGAAGGACAGGTCAACAGCTCCTACGAGCAGTACTTC. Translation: CASSEGQVNSSYEQYF.

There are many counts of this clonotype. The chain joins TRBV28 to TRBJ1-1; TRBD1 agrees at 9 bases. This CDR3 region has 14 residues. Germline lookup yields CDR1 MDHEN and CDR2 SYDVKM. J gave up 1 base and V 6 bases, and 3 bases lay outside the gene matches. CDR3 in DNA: TGTGCCAGCAGCCAGGACAGGGGGAACACTGAAGCTTTCTTT. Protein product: CASSQDRGNTEAFF.

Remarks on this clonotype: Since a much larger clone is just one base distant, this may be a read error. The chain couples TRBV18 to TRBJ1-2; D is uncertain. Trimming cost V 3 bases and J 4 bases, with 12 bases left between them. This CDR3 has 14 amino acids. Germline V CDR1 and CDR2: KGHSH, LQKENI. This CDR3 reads CASSPERWGYGYTF. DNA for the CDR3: TGTGCCAGCTCACCCGAACGTTGGGGCTATGGCTACACCTTC.

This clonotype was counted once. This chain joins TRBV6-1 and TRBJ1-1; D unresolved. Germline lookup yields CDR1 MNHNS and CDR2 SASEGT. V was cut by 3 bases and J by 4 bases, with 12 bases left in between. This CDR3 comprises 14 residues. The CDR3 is CASSDRQAGTEAFF. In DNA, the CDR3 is TGTGCCAGCAGTGACCGCCAGGCTGGCACTGAAGCTTTCTTT.

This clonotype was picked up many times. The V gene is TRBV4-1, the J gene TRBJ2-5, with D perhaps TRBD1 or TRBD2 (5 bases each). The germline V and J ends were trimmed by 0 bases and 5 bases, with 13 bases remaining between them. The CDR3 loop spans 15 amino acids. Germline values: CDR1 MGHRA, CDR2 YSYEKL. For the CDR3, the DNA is TGCGCCAGCAGCCAAGATGTGGGGGTGCGGGAGACCCAGTACTTC. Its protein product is CASSQDVGVRETQYF.

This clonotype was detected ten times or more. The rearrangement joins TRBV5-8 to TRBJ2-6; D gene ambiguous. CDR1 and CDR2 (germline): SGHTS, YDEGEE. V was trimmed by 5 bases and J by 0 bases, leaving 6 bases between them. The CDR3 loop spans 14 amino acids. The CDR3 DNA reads TGTGCCAGCAGACGGAACTCTGGGGCCAACGTCCTGACTTTC. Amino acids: CASRRNSGANVLTF.